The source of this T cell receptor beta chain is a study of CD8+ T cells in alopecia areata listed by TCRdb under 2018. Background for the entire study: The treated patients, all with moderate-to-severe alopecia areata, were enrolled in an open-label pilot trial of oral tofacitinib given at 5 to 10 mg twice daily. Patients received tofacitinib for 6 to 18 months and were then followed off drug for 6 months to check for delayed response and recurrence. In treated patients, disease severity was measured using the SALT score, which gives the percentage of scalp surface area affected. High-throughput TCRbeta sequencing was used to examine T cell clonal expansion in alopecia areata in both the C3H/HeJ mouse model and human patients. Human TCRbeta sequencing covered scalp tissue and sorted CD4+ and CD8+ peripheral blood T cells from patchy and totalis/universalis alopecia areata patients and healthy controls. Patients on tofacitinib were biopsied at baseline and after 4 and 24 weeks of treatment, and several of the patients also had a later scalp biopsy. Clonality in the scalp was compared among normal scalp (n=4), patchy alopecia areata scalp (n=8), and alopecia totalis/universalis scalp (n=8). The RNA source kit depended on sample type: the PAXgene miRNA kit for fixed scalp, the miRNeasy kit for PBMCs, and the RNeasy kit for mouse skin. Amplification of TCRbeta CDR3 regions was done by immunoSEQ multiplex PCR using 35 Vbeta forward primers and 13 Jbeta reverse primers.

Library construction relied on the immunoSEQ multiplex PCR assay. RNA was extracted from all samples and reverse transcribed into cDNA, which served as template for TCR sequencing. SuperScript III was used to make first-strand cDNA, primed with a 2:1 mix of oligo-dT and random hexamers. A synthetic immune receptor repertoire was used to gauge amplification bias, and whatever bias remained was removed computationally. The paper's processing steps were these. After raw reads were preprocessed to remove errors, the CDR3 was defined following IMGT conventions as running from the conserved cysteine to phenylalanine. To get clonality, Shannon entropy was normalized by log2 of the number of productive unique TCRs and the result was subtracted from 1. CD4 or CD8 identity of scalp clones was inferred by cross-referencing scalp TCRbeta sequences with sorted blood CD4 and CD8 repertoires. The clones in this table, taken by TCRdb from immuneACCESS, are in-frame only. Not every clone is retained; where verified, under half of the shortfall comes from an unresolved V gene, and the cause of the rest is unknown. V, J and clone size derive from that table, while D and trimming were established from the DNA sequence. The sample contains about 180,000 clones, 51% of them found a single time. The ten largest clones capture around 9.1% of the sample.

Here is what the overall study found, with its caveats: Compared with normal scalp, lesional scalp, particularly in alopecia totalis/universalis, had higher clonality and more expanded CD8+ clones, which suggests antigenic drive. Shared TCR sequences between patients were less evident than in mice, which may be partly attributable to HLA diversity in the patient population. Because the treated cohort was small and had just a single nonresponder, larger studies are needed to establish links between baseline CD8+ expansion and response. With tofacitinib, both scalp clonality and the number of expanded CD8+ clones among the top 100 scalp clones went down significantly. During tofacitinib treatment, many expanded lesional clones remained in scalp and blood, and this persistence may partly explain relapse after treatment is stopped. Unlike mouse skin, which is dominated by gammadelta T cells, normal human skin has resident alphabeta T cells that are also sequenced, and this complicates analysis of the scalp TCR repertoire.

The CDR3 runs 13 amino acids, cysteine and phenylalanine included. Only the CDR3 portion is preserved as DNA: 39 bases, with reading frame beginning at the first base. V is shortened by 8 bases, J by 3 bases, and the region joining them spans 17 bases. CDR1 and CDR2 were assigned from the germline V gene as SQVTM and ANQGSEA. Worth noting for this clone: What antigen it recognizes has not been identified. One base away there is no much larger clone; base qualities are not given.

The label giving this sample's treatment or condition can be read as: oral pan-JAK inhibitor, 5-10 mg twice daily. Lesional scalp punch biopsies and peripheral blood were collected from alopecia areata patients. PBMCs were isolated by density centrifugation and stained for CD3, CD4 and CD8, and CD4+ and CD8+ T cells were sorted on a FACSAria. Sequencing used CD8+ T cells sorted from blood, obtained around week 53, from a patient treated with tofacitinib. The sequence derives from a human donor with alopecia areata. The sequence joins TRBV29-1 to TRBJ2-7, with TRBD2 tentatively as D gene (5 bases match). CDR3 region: CSIERESGYEQYF. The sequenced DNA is TGCAGCATAGAGAGGGAGAGCGGCTACGAGCAGTACTTC.